A selection of T cell receptor beta chains follows, all from one sample in a study of blood T cell repertoires in COVID-19. Some clones are missing from TCRdb's copy, which holds only in-frame ones; the method was immunoSEQ multiplex PCR. Of some 700,000 clones in the sample, 85% to 90% were seen once. Sample: peripheral blood. These receptors were taken from a young woman with acute or convalescent COVID-19. Both conserved end residues are part of each CDR3. Clone size appears in some rows only: once, few, many, or a class for an expanded clone.

clone_size | cdr3_length | v_call | cdr3_aa
once | 12 | TRBV29-1 | CSLWTGGYGYTF
NA | 14 | TRBV27 | CASSFVQGGNEQFF
NA | 14 | TRBV7-6 | CASSAYRGNTEAFF
NA | 13 | TRBV6-2/TRBV6-3 | CASGPGGYYGYTF
NA | 14 | TRBV19 | CASRSGSYNSPLHF
NA | 15 | TRBV5-1 | CASSPPGVGNDGYTF
NA | 19 | TRBV4-2 | CASSQPRGRGSSYDSPLHF
NA | 15 | TRBV3-1/TRBV3-2 | CASSQDVYSGNTIYF
NA | 14 | TRBV10-3 | CAISGTGGTDTQYF
NA | 11 | TRBV30 | CAWSPGAEAFF